The 9 T cell receptor beta chains presented below share a single source sample, sequenced in a study of T-cell memory formation after mild COVID-19. TCRdb called the 5' RACE reads again in MiXCR, with one record for every CDR3 protein. The repertoire holds fewer than 700,000 distinct CDR3 sequences, with roughly 17% as singletons. Specimen: PBMCs or a T cell subset sorted from them (not recorded which). The receptors shown here come from an adult woman who had mild COVID-19 (a few samples of this study predate the infection). Cell type and time point are not known.

There are a few counts of this clonotype. The chain has TRBV20-1 and TRBJ2-2, with 7 bases lining up with TRBD1. The CDR3 runs to 19 residues. CDR1 is DFQATT and CDR2 is SNEGSKA in the germline V gene (reference sequence). The trim removed 1 base at V and 2 bases at J, leaving 16 bases unmatched. CDR3 DNA: TGCAGTGCTAGAGTTCAGGGGGACCGAAGACCGAATAACACCGGGGAGCTGTTTTTT. The encoded protein is CSARVQGDRRPNNTGELFF.

J is TRBJ1-1 and V is TRBV29-1; D is undetermined. Germline values: CDR1 SQVTM, CDR2 ANQGSEA. The ends were cut back, 6 bases at V and 0 bases at J, with 8 bases in the middle. The CDR3 is 12 amino acids. DNA for the CDR3: TGCAGCGTCCCCACCTTGAACACTGAAGCTTTCTTT. Its protein product is CSVPTLNTEAFF.

The table lists this clonotype with a few counts. This chain joins TRBV5-1 and TRBJ2-7, with a weak D call TRBD1 (6 bases). CDR1 and CDR2 (germline): SGHRS, YFSETQ. The CDR3 runs to 13 residues. Trimming left V 4 bases short and J 2 bases short, with 10 bases between. DNA of the CDR3: TGCGCCAGCAGCCCAGGGGACACCTACGAGCAGTACTTC. This codes for CASSPGDTYEQYF.

The chain has TRBV24-1 and TRBJ2-3; 10 nucleotides line up with TRBD1. CDR3 length: 18 residues. In germline, CDR1 is KGHDR, CDR2 SFDVKD. J gave up 0 bases and V 3 bases, and 8 bases lay outside the gene matches. In DNA form, the CDR3 reads TGTGCCACCAGTGATGCCTATCCGGGACAGGGGAGCACAGATACGCAGTATTTT. Protein: CATSDAYPGQGSTDTQYF.

This chain joins TRBV7-8 and TRBJ1-2; D is possibly TRBD1 (5 bases). This CDR3 is 14 amino acids long. Between the trimmed V and J ends, which lost 1 base and 8 bases, there was a span of 14 bases. Germline CDR1 SGHVS, CDR2 FQNEAQ. The CDR3 sequence is CASSLEGARGGYTF. CDR3 coding DNA: TGTGCCAGCAGCTTAGAAGGGGCTAGGGGAGGCTACACCTTC.

This clonotype has just a few counts. The genes are TRBV4-2 and TRBJ1-1; the D gene is possibly TRBD1 (5 bases). CDR1 and CDR2 from the germline V gene are LGHNA and YNFKEQ. With 1 base removed from V and 0 bases from J, the gap between germline ends came to 18 bases. The CDR3 spans 18 residues. The CDR3 DNA sequence: TGTGCCAGCAGCCAAGTCGCTGGGACCGGTTCTATGAACACTGAAGCTTTCTTT. Protein: CASSQVAGTGSMNTEAFF.

This clonotype was found a few times. The V gene is TRBV4-1, the J gene TRBJ2-4, with D perhaps matching TRBD2 (5 bases). The CDR3 is 17 amino acids. The V gene's germline CDR1 is MGHRA and CDR2 YSYEKL. Trimming took 2 bases from V and 0 from J, leaving 14 bases between them. CDR3 sequence reads: CASSQPLLGVAKNIQYF. The CDR3, as DNA: TGCGCCAGCAGCCAACCCCTCCTGGGAGTAGCCAAAAACATTCAGTACTTC.

In this sample, this clonotype turned up once. The chain carries TRBV12-3 or TRBV12-4 and TRBJ2-7, with a weak D call TRBD1 (5 bases). V was clipped by 6 bases and J by 3 bases, with 9 bases between them. The CDR3 covers 12 residues. CDR3 sequence (DNA): TGTGCCAGCAGCCCGGACATCTACGAGCAGTACTTC. Translating it yields CASSPDIYEQYF.

CDR3 protein: CASSDGLANYEQYF. CDR3 bases: TGTGCCAGCAGCGACGGACTAGCGAACTACGAGCAGTACTTC. The chain couples TRBV9 to TRBJ2-7, with 9 bases lining up with TRBD2. The CDR3 runs 14 residues. V lost 3 bases, J lost 3 bases, and 4 bases stayed unmatched. Germline values: CDR1 SGDLS, CDR2 YYNGEE.